A selection of T cell receptor beta chains follows, all from one sample in a study of T cells in Graves' hyperthyroidism and ophthalmopathy. TCRdb reprocessed the multiplex PCR reads with MiXCR, giving one entry per CDR3 protein. Of under 400,000 distinct CDR3 sequences listed, 15% to 17% are singletons. Sequenced input: blood. These receptor sequences come from a woman younger than 35 with Graves' hyperthyroidism that later progressed to Graves' ophthalmopathy. The CDR3 runs from the conserved cysteine through the conserved F or W. A D gene is named only where the DNA matches it firmly. Clone size is given for some rows only: seen once, a few or many times, or a class if the clone is expanded.

J	V	D	size	DNA	CDR3
TRBJ1-2	TRBV28	-	many	TGTGCCAGCAGTCCCTGGAGGTTGGTCTATGGCTACACCTTC	CASSPWRLVYGYTF
TRBJ1-5	TRBV6-1	-	many	TGTGCCAGCAGTCGGGGGAGAAGCAATCAGCCCCAGCATTTT	CASSRGRSNQPQHF
TRBJ2-7	TRBV10-3	TRBD1	-	TGTGCCATCAGTGACCACGAAGGGGACAGGGGGGTACTCTACGAGCAGTACTTC	CAISDHEGDRGVLYEQYF
TRBJ2-3	TRBV7-2	-	few	TGTGCCAGCAGCTTAGTGAGAGGGGCGGAAGAATTTTGGACAGATACGCAGTATTTT	CASSLVRGAEEFWTDTQYF
TRBJ2-1	TRBV4-2	-	few	TGTGCCAGCAGCCAATTCTCCCTAGGTTACCAAGCGGAGGGGGAGGATGAGCAGTTCTTC	CASSQFSLGYQAEGEDEQFF
TRBJ2-5	TRBV20-1	TRBD1	few	TGCAGTGCAAGCAGGGGGTTGGGGGTCTCACAAGAGACCCAGTACTTC	CSASRGLGVSQETQYF
TRBJ1-1	TRBV5-1	TRBD1	many	TGCGCCAGCAGCCTGTCGACAGGGGGTAATACTGAAGCTTTCTTT	CASSLSTGGNTEAFF
TRBJ2-5	TRBV7-9	TRBD1	many	TGTGCCAGCAGCTCCCGGACAGGGGGCTGGGGGACCCAGTACTTC	CASSSRTGGWGTQYF
TRBJ2-3	TRBV28	-	few	TGTGCCAGCAGTTTCCCCATCGATCTTGAGGGGACAGATACGCAGTATTTT	CASSFPIDLEGTDTQYF
TRBJ2-1	TRBV4-1	-	-	TGCGCCAGCAGCCGAGACTCCTGGGAGCAGTTCTTC	CASSRDSWEQFF
TRBJ2-1	TRBV15	TRBD2	-	TGTGCCACCAATCACGGGAGGGCCAATGAGCAGTTCTTC	CATNHGRANEQFF
TRBJ2-1	TRBV20-1	-	few	TGCAGTGCTAGAGATCGGGCTAGCCCATACAATGAGCAGTTCTTC	CSARDRASPYNEQFF
TRBJ2-3	TRBV4-2	TRBD2	few	TGTGCCAGCAGCCAACCAGCGGGAGGGTCGAGGGACACAGATACGCAGTATTTT	CASSQPAGGSRDTDTQYF
TRBJ2-1	TRBV20-1	TRBD2	many	TGCAGTGCTAGACCCCCAGCGGGAGGTTACAATGAGCAGTTCTTC	CSARPPAGGYNEQFF
TRBJ1-2	TRBV7-9	-	many	TGTGCCAGCAGCGGGGCGGCACAGGTCTATGGCTACACCTTC	CASSGAAQVYGYTF
TRBJ2-2	TRBV7-9	-	few	TGTGCCAGCAGCAGGTCTACTCATCCCACCGGGGAGCTGTTTTTT	CASSRSTHPTGELFF
TRBJ2-2	TRBV28	-	many	TGTGCCAGCAGTTTAAAGCCTGCGGTGAACACCGGGGAGCTGTTTTTT	CASSLKPAVNTGELFF
TRBJ2-7	TRBV2	-	many	TGTGCCAGCAGTACTTATACCTACGAGCAGTACTTC	CASSTYTYEQYF
TRBJ2-3	TRBV7-2	TRBD2	many	TGTGCCAGCAGCTTGGCGGGGGGGATAGGCACAGATACGCAGTATTTT	CASSLAGGIGTDTQYF
TRBJ2-1	TRBV4-2	TRBD2	-	TGTGCCAGCAGCCAAGACCCACTAGCGTGGAATGGGCAGTTCTTC	CASSQDPLAWNGQFF
TRBJ2-3	TRBV7-9	TRBD2	-	TGTGCCAGCAGCTTAGGGGGAGGGGCCGTATTCCCCCTTGGCCCAGATACGCAGTATTTT	CASSLGGGAVFPLGPDTQYF
TRBJ1-4	TRBV19	-	few	TGTGCCAGTAGTCAACAGTCAACTAATGAAAAACTGTTTTTT	CASSQQSTNEKLFF
TRBJ2-5	TRBV3-1	TRBD2	-	TGTGCCAGCAGCCCCGTTAGCGGGGAACAAGAGACCCAGTACTTC	CASSPVSGEQETQYF
TRBJ2-5	TRBV10-3	-	-	TGTGCCATCAGTGTAGGCAGGGAAGAGACCCAGTACTTC	CAISVGREETQYF
TRBJ2-3	TRBV11-2	TRBD2	-	TGTGCCAGCAACCCCCGGGGAGCGGGGTATAGCACAGATACGCAGTATTTT	CASNPRGAGYSTDTQYF
TRBJ2-7	TRBV4-1	-	-	TGCGCCAGCAGCCAAGATGTGAGGGAGCCACCCTACGAGCAGTACTTC	CASSQDVREPPYEQYF
TRBJ2-7	TRBV20-1	TRBD2	many	TGCAGTGTTACCGGGACTAGCGGTTACGAGCAGTACTTC	CSVTGTSGYEQYF
TRBJ2-7	TRBV5-1	-	many	TGCGCCAGCAGCTTGGCCCCGGACAGCCCCTACGAGCAGTACTTC	CASSLAPDSPYEQYF
TRBJ2-1	TRBV10-3	TRBD2	-	TGTGCCATCGCCGGGAGGGCAAGTAATGAGCAGTTCTTC	CAIAGRASNEQFF
TRBJ1-2	TRBV5-1	-	many	TGCGCCAGCAGCAGAGGACAGATCCACTATGGCTACACCTTC	CASSRGQIHYGYTF
TRBJ1-2	TRBV28	-	many	TGTGCCAGCAGCCACCTAAGCACCTACTATGGCTACACCTTC	CASSHLSTYYGYTF
TRBJ2-1	TRBV19	TRBD1	-	TGTGCCAGTAGTATAGACAGGGGGCGATACAATGAGCAGTTCTTC	CASSIDRGRYNEQFF
TRBJ1-2	TRBV29-1	-	-	TGCAGCGTTGAAGGGTTAGTGACGCCCAGAGAGAACTATGGCTACACCTTC	CSVEGLVTPRENYGYTF
TRBJ2-1	TRBV7-9	-	-	TGTGCCAGCAGCTCCCATGTCAATGAGCAGTTCTTC	CASSSHVNEQFF
TRBJ2-7	TRBV7-9	-	-	TGTGCCAGCAGCTTAGCGTGGGGGAACTCCTACGAGCAGTACTTC	CASSLAWGNSYEQYF
TRBJ2-7	TRBV4-2	-	few	TGTGCCAGCAGCCCACGGACGGGGGTGGCCTACGAGCAGTACTTC	CASSPRTGVAYEQYF
TRBJ1-4	TRBV6-1	-	-	TGTGCCAGCAGGCGCCAGGGGTCAGGGGATGAAAAACTGTTTTTT	CASRRQGSGDEKLFF
TRBJ1-4	TRBV18	-	many	TGTGCCAGCTCGCCTCCCCGACAGATAAAACTGTTTTTT	CASSPPRQIKLFF
TRBJ2-6	TRBV3-1	-	many	TGTGCCAGCAGTCAAAAGACTGGGGCCAACGTCCTGACTTTC	CASSQKTGANVLTF
TRBJ1-2	TRBV18	-	many	TGTGCCAGCTCAGCCGGGACGGACTATGGCTACACCTTC	CASSAGTDYGYTF
TRBJ2-1	TRBV19	TRBD2	-	TGTGCCAGTAGTATAGTGGTCGGTAGCGGGAATTGGTTTGAGCAGTTCTTC	CASSIVVGSGNWFEQFF
TRBJ2-1	TRBV20-1	TRBD1	-	TGCAGTGCTAGAGCTTACGGACAGGGGATAAATGAGCAGTTCTTC	CSARAYGQGINEQFF
TRBJ2-7	TRBV3-1	-	-	TGTGCCAGCAGTGGGGGGGCCCACGAGCAGTACTTC	CASSGGAHEQYF
TRBJ1-4	TRBV6-1	TRBD1	-	TGTGCCAGCAGTGGGATGACAGGGGCCGGCGAAAAACTGTTTTTT	CASSGMTGAGEKLFF
TRBJ2-3	TRBV6-1	-	-	TGTGCCAGCAGTGAATGGGGGACTCACACAGATACGCAGTATTTT	CASSEWGTHTDTQYF
TRBJ2-4	TRBV4-1	TRBD1	-	TGCGCCAGCAGCCAAGAGGGGACAGGGGGTATGGCCAAAAACATTCAGTACTTC	CASSQEGTGGMAKNIQYF
TRBJ2-1	TRBV20-1	TRBD2	many	TGCAGTGCTCAGAGCTGGGCTAGCGGGAGGAATGAGCAGTTCTTC	CSAQSWASGRNEQFF
TRBJ1-1	TRBV29-1	-	many	TGCAGCGTTGATGTCCAGATTGAAGCTTTCTTT	CSVDVQIEAFF
TRBJ2-3	TRBV5-1	-	many	TGCGCCAGCAGCTTACAGGACTTTGGCACAGATACGCAGTATTTT	CASSLQDFGTDTQYF
TRBJ2-3	TRBV4-3	TRBD2	few	TGCGCCAGCAGCCAAGAAGCAGCGGGGACCACAGATACGCAGTATTTT	CASSQEAAGTTDTQYF
TRBJ1-4	TRBV12-3/TRBV12-4	-	-	TGCGCCAACAGCCCCGGGCCGGGACGAGGAGATGAAAAACTGTTTTTT	CANSPGPGRGDEKLFF
TRBJ2-7	TRBV27	TRBD2	many	TGTGCCAGCAGACCACCGGGACTAGCGGGAGGTAGCTCCTACGAGCAGTACTTC	CASRPPGLAGGSSYEQYF
TRBJ2-4	TRBV7-2	TRBD2	few	TGTGCCAGCAGCTCCGGGACTAGCGGGTCTATAGCCAAAAACATTCAGTACTTC	CASSSGTSGSIAKNIQYF
TRBJ2-2	TRBV2	TRBD2	many	TGTGCCAGCAGTGGGGGCCCACTAGCGGGAAGGATCGGGGAGCTGTTTTTT	CASSGGPLAGRIGELFF
TRBJ1-4	TRBV6-2/TRBV6-3	-	-	TGTGCCAGTACCGAGACTACAGGAGAAAAACTGTTTTTT	CASTETTGEKLFF
TRBJ2-7	TRBV5-1	-	many	TGCGCCAGCAGCTTGGTTGGCTTCTCCTACGAGCAGTACTTC	CASSLVGFSYEQYF
TRBJ1-4	TRBV20-1	-	many	TGCAGTGCTTTAATTTCAACTAATGAAAAACTGTTTTTT	CSALISTNEKLFF
TRBJ2-1	TRBV4-1	-	-	TGCGCCAGCAGCCAAGGGGGCGTTGAGCAGTTCTTC	CASSQGGVEQFF
TRBJ2-2	TRBV7-9	TRBD2	-	TGTGCCAGCAGCCTCCGGAGTACTATAGCGGGAGACTTTACCGGGGAGCTGTTTTTT	CASSLRSTIAGDFTGELFF